The rows below give T cell receptor beta chains drawn from one sample of a study of response to subunit inactivated influenza vaccine. TCRdb fed the RT-PCR reads into MiXCR, producing one record per CDR3 protein. The sample gives about 520,000 distinct CDR3 sequences, approximately 11% of which show up once; approximately 12% is in the top ten. Sample: PBMCs from blood, taken roughly 46 days after vaccination. Every receptor here comes from a man between 50 and 59 years old who received an inactivated influenza vaccine. The CDR3 runs from the conserved cysteine through the conserved F or W. D genes are given only for firm matches. Only part of the rows carry a size: once, few, many, or a class if the clone is expanded.

v_gene: TRBV20-1
abundance: few
j_gene: TRBJ2-7
d_gene: .
CDR3aa: CSATRDEGQYF
CDR3nt: TGCAGTGCCACACGCGATGAGGGGCAGTACTTC

v_gene: TRBV12-3/TRBV12-4
abundance: .
j_gene: TRBJ1-1
d_gene: .
CDR3aa: CASRAVNTEAFF
CDR3nt: TGTGCCAGCAGGGCAGTGAACACTGAAGCTTTCTTT

v_gene: TRBV5-1
abundance: few
j_gene: TRBJ1-6
d_gene: .
CDR3aa: CASSLTGGWRSPLHF
CDR3nt: TGCGCCAGCAGCTTGACGGGGGGCTGGCGATCACCCCTCCACTTT

v_gene: TRBV7-9
abundance: .
j_gene: TRBJ2-2
d_gene: TRBD1
CDR3aa: CASSSPGQGITGELFF
CDR3nt: TGTGCCAGCAGCTCGCCGGGACAGGGGATCACCGGGGAGCTGTTTTTT

v_gene: TRBV5-1
abundance: many
j_gene: TRBJ2-7
d_gene: .
CDR3aa: CASSLGRGRDYEQYF
CDR3nt: TGCGCCAGCAGCTTGGGACGGGGTAGGGACTACGAGCAGTACTTC

v_gene: TRBV7-9
abundance: .
j_gene: TRBJ2-7
d_gene: .
CDR3aa: CASSSDGIAPYEQYF
CDR3nt: TGTGCCAGCAGCTCAGACGGAATAGCCCCCTACGAGCAGTACTTC

v_gene: TRBV11-2
abundance: few
j_gene: TRBJ1-4
d_gene: .
CDR3aa: CAKGVNEKLFF
CDR3nt: TGTGCCAAGGGGGTTAATGAAAAACTGTTTTTT

v_gene: TRBV6-5
abundance: few
j_gene: TRBJ1-4
d_gene: .
CDR3aa: CASSYYDGGREKLFF
CDR3nt: TGTGCCAGCAGCTACTACGATGGGGGGAGAGAAAAACTGTTTTTT

v_gene: TRBV5-1
abundance: few
j_gene: TRBJ2-3
d_gene: .
CDR3aa: CASSLQGSAGLFSTDTQYF
CDR3nt: TGCGCCAGCAGCTTGCAAGGTTCAGCAGGCCTTTTTAGCACAGATACGCAGTATTTT

v_gene: TRBV5-1
abundance: .
j_gene: TRBJ2-5
d_gene: TRBD2
CDR3aa: CASTTLAGGTGETQYF
CDR3nt: TGCGCCAGCACCACCCTAGCGGGGGGTACTGGGGAGACCCAGTACTTC

v_gene: TRBV15
abundance: few
j_gene: TRBJ2-7
d_gene: TRBD1
CDR3aa: CATSPGQRSYEQYF
CDR3nt: TGTGCCACCAGCCCGGGACAGAGATCCTACGAGCAGTACTTC

v_gene: TRBV11-2
abundance: few
j_gene: TRBJ2-3
d_gene: .
CDR3aa: CASSVGRDTQYF
CDR3nt: TGTGCCAGCAGCGTAGGTCGGGATACGCAGTATTTT

v_gene: TRBV6-2/TRBV6-3
abundance: many
j_gene: TRBJ2-3
d_gene: TRBD2
CDR3aa: CASITGLAGATDTQYF
CDR3nt: TGTGCCAGCATCACCGGACTAGCGGGAGCGACAGATACGCAGTATTTT

v_gene: TRBV5-1
abundance: few
j_gene: TRBJ1-5
d_gene: .
CDR3aa: CASSLGDNNNQPQHF
CDR3nt: TGCGCCAGCAGCTTGGGGGACAACAACAATCAGCCCCAGCATTTT

v_gene: TRBV7-3
abundance: many
j_gene: TRBJ1-2
d_gene: TRBD1
CDR3aa: CASRDPGQGALGYTF
CDR3nt: TGTGCCAGCAGGGACCCGGGACAGGGGGCGCTTGGCTACACCTTC

v_gene: TRBV12-3/TRBV12-4
abundance: few
j_gene: TRBJ1-5
d_gene: TRBD1
CDR3aa: CASSLRQGKGQPQHF
CDR3nt: TGTGCCAGCAGTTTAAGACAGGGGAAGGGTCAGCCCCAGCATTTT

v_gene: TRBV20-1
abundance: few
j_gene: TRBJ2-7
d_gene: .
CDR3aa: CSARSGVGSYEQYF
CDR3nt: TGCAGTGCTAGATCGGGAGTCGGCTCCTACGAGCAGTACTTC

v_gene: TRBV27
abundance: many
j_gene: TRBJ2-3
d_gene: .
CDR3aa: CASSLVVTDTQYF
CDR3nt: TGTGCCAGCAGTTTAGTGGTCACAGATACGCAGTATTTT

v_gene: TRBV28
abundance: many
j_gene: TRBJ2-7
d_gene: .
CDR3aa: CASSLLNEQYF
CDR3nt: TGTGCCAGCAGTTTATTGAACGAGCAGTACTTC

v_gene: TRBV21-1
abundance: few
j_gene: TRBJ2-7
d_gene: .
CDR3aa: CASTTPPDREREQYF
CDR3nt: TGTGCCAGCACCACACCCCCGGACAGGGAACGCGAGCAGTACTTC

v_gene: TRBV12-3/TRBV12-4
abundance: many
j_gene: TRBJ2-5
d_gene: .
CDR3aa: CASSLLASETQYF
CDR3nt: TGTGCCAGCAGTTTACTAGCATCGGAGACCCAGTACTTC

v_gene: TRBV15
abundance: .
j_gene: TRBJ2-6
d_gene: .
CDR3aa: CATSRAGSRSGANVLTF
CDR3nt: TGTGCCACCAGCAGGGCAGGGTCCCGCTCTGGGGCCAACGTCCTGACTTTC

v_gene: TRBV6-5
abundance: many
j_gene: TRBJ2-1
d_gene: .
CDR3aa: CASSFKPSSYNEQFF
CDR3nt: TGTGCCAGCAGTTTTAAGCCTAGCTCCTACAATGAGCAGTTCTTC

v_gene: TRBV12-3/TRBV12-4
abundance: few
j_gene: TRBJ2-5
d_gene: TRBD2
CDR3aa: CASRLSGGPTQYF
CDR3nt: TGTGCCAGCCGGCTAAGCGGGGGGCCGACCCAGTACTTC

v_gene: TRBV5-1
abundance: .
j_gene: TRBJ2-5
d_gene: .
CDR3aa: CASGNRGGETQYF
CDR3nt: TGCGCCAGCGGAAACAGGGGAGGAGAGACCCAGTACTTC

v_gene: TRBV25-1
abundance: many
j_gene: TRBJ1-1
d_gene: .
CDR3aa: CASSPRRVNTEAFF
CDR3nt: TGTGCCAGCAGTCCCCGGCGGGTGAACACTGAAGCTTTCTTT

v_gene: TRBV6-1
abundance: few
j_gene: TRBJ1-5
d_gene: .
CDR3aa: CASSDPREQPQHF
CDR3nt: TGTGCCAGCAGTGATCCCCGGGAACAGCCCCAGCATTTT

v_gene: TRBV9
abundance: few
j_gene: TRBJ1-4
d_gene: TRBD1
CDR3aa: CASNQQGALDEKLFF
CDR3nt: TGTGCCAGCAACCAACAGGGGGCTTTAGATGAAAAACTGTTTTTT

v_gene: TRBV20-1
abundance: .
j_gene: TRBJ2-2
d_gene: TRBD2
CDR3aa: CSARDLKAGGKNTGELFF
CDR3nt: TGCAGTGCTAGAGATCTAAAAGCGGGAGGGAAGAACACCGGGGAGCTGTTTTTT

v_gene: TRBV20-1
abundance: .
j_gene: TRBJ1-1
d_gene: TRBD1
CDR3aa: CSASSRQGASEAFF
CDR3nt: TGCAGTGCTAGTTCCCGACAGGGGGCAAGTGAAGCTTTCTTT

v_gene: TRBV10-3
abundance: .
j_gene: TRBJ2-2
d_gene: .
CDR3aa: CAISALKGSRDTGELFF
CDR3nt: TGTGCCATCAGTGCCCTAAAGGGGTCAAGGGACACCGGGGAGCTGTTTTTT

v_gene: TRBV5-1
abundance: .
j_gene: TRBJ2-7
d_gene: TRBD2
CDR3aa: CASSLPNLAGGQLYEQYF
CDR3nt: TGCGCCAGCAGCTTGCCGAACCTAGCGGGGGGACAACTCTACGAGCAGTACTTC

v_gene: TRBV4-1
abundance: .
j_gene: TRBJ2-1
d_gene: .
CDR3aa: CASSQDPGGYNEQFF
CDR3nt: TGCGCCAGCAGCCAGGACCCAGGAGGCTACAATGAGCAGTTCTTC

v_gene: TRBV10-3
abundance: .
j_gene: TRBJ2-3
d_gene: TRBD2
CDR3aa: CAISEGLAGDSTDTQYF
CDR3nt: TGTGCCATCAGCGAGGGACTAGCGGGTGATAGCACAGATACGCAGTATTTT

v_gene: TRBV6-4
abundance: .
j_gene: TRBJ2-1
d_gene: .
CDR3aa: CASSPGRGSYNEQFF
CDR3nt: TGTGCCAGCAGCCCGGGACGGGGATCCTACAATGAGCAGTTCTTC

v_gene: TRBV10-3
abundance: .
j_gene: TRBJ1-1
d_gene: .
CDR3aa: CAISEDFQGPSTEAFF
CDR3nt: TGTGCCATCAGTGAGGATTTCCAGGGGCCGAGCACTGAAGCTTTCTTT

v_gene: TRBV4-1
abundance: .
j_gene: TRBJ1-6
d_gene: .
CDR3aa: CASSRGTLVIYNSPLHF
CDR3nt: TGCGCCAGCAGCCGAGGGACGCTCGTTATCTATAATTCACCCCTCCACTTT

v_gene: TRBV10-3
abundance: few
j_gene: TRBJ2-3
d_gene: TRBD2
CDR3aa: CATEPTSGSSDTQYF
CDR3nt: TGTGCCACCGAGCCGACTAGCGGGAGCTCAGATACGCAGTATTTT

v_gene: TRBV7-9
abundance: many
j_gene: TRBJ2-1
d_gene: .
CDR3aa: CASSLAWNEQFF
CDR3nt: TGTGCCAGCAGCTTAGCTTGGAATGAGCAGTTCTTC

v_gene: TRBV29-1
abundance: many
j_gene: TRBJ1-1
d_gene: .
CDR3aa: CSAQIGGPNTEAFF
CDR3nt: TGCAGCGCGCAAATAGGGGGGCCGAACACTGAAGCTTTCTTT

v_gene: TRBV2
abundance: .
j_gene: TRBJ2-1
d_gene: .
CDR3aa: CASKRTATAYNEQFF
CDR3nt: TGTGCCAGCAAACGCACGGCTACTGCCTACAATGAGCAGTTCTTC

v_gene: TRBV7-9
abundance: few
j_gene: TRBJ2-3
d_gene: TRBD2
CDR3aa: CASSSSAGAFTDTQYF
CDR3nt: TGTGCCAGCAGCTCCTCAGCGGGGGCCTTCACAGATACGCAGTATTTT

v_gene: TRBV20-1
abundance: few
j_gene: TRBJ2-1
d_gene: TRBD2
CDR3aa: CSARGVWLAGVEQFF
CDR3nt: TGCAGTGCTAGAGGAGTTTGGCTAGCGGGAGTTGAGCAGTTCTTC

v_gene: TRBV19
abundance: few
j_gene: TRBJ2-3
d_gene: .
CDR3aa: CASSIVGATDTQYF
CDR3nt: TGTGCCAGTAGTATAGTAGGGGCTACAGATACGCAGTATTTT

v_gene: TRBV4-3
abundance: few
j_gene: TRBJ1-4
d_gene: TRBD1
CDR3aa: CASSQVLDRTNEKLFF
CDR3nt: TGCGCCAGCAGCCAAGTTTTGGACAGGACTAATGAAAAACTGTTTTTT

v_gene: TRBV9
abundance: few
j_gene: TRBJ2-3
d_gene: TRBD2
CDR3aa: CASSSGSATDTQYF
CDR3nt: TGTGCCAGCAGTAGCGGGAGTGCGACAGATACGCAGTATTTT

v_gene: TRBV10-3
abundance: many
j_gene: TRBJ2-7
d_gene: .
CDR3aa: CAIMQPSSYEQYF
CDR3nt: TGTGCCATCATGCAGCCCTCATCCTACGAGCAGTACTTC

v_gene: TRBV12-3/TRBV12-4
abundance: .
j_gene: TRBJ2-1
d_gene: TRBD1
CDR3aa: CAGSSPDRGGEQFF
CDR3nt: TGTGCCGGCAGTTCCCCAGACAGGGGAGGTGAGCAGTTCTTC

v_gene: TRBV27
abundance: .
j_gene: TRBJ2-7
d_gene: .
CDR3aa: CASSSDWPGDEQYF
CDR3nt: TGTGCCAGCAGTTCGGACTGGCCCGGGGACGAGCAGTACTTC

v_gene: TRBV20-1
abundance: many
j_gene: TRBJ1-1
d_gene: .
CDR3aa: CSAKQNGRTEAFF
CDR3nt: TGCAGTGCGAAGCAAAATGGTAGGACTGAAGCTTTCTTT